The source of this TCR beta chain is a study of patients and donors after allogeneic stem cell transplantation. This clonotype has a handful of counts. TCRdb reanalysed the RT-PCR reads using MiXCR and keeps one entry per CDR3 protein. The sample contains about 960,000 distinct CDR3 sequences, about a sixth of which appear only once. The V gene lost 3 bases and the J gene lost 6 bases, with 11 bases spanning the gap. The CDR3 length is 13 residues. Germline V gene lookup returns CDR1 MNHEY and CDR2 SMNVEV (reference sequence). The sample taken for sequencing was blood, either unsorted or a sorted T cell fraction (not recorded which). The chain has TRBV27 and TRBJ1-2; D is perhaps TRBD1 (6 bases). This sequence was found in a human donor who was either an allogeneic HSCT recipient or a stem cell or donor lymphocyte infusion donor (not recorded which). It is not recorded whose cells these are; they may come from a transplant donor. Here the CDR3 reads CASSFAGVDGYTF. In DNA, the CDR3 is TGTGCCAGCAGTTTCGCAGGGGTAGATGGCTACACCTTC.